The 11 T cell receptor beta chains given below trace back to one sample, sequenced in a study of CDR3 diversity in severe acne. TCRdb reanalysed the PCR reads using MiXCR and keeps one entry per CDR3 protein. This table holds roughly 100,000 distinct CDR3 sequences, under 60% found once. Sequencing was performed on blood. Receptor source: a male donor with acne.

Turning to this clonotype: This may come from a read error, since a much larger clone is one base off. The chain links TRBV12-3 or TRBV12-4 to TRBJ2-2; perhaps D is TRBD1 or TRBD2 (5 bases each). This CDR3 region has 14 residues. CDR3 in amino acids: CASSRQPNTGKLFF. For the CDR3, the DNA is TGTGCCAGCAGCCGACAGCCGAACACCGGGAAGCTGTTTTTT.

The J gene is TRBJ2-7, the V gene TRBV7-9; D is uncertain. The CDR3 has 13 residues. Germline CDR1 reads SEHNR; CDR2 reads FQNEAQ (reference sequence). Between the trimmed V and J ends, which lost 0 bases and 3 bases, there was a span of 6 bases. The CDR3 region is CASSLALDYEQYF. CDR3 DNA sequence: TGTGCCAGCAGCTTAGCGCTAGACTACGAGCAGTACTTC.

As regards this clonotype: Germline and junction disagree at one end, which may indicate a read error. This chain connects TRBV7-7 to TRBJ2-2, with D maybe TRBD1 (6 bases). Germline values: CDR1 SSHAT, CDR2 FNYEAQ (reference sequence). CDR3 length equals 15 residues. The CDR3 DNA reads TGTGCTAGCAGCGAGACCAGGGGACCCAGCGGGGAGCTGTTTTTT. It codes for CASSETRGPSGELFF.

This clonotype was seen many times. The rearrangement links TRBV2 to TRBJ1-2, with D possibly being TRBD1 (5 bases). Germline loops: CDR1 SNHLY, CDR2 FYNNEI. The CDR3 covers 15 residues. Deletions cut 8 bases from V and 0 bases from J, with 16 bases between. Written as DNA, the CDR3 is TGTGCCAGCTTTGGCCCCCCAGGGTCTAACTATGGCTACACCTTC. Protein product: CASFGPPGSNYGYTF.

This clonotype came up a few times. The chain's CDR3 is CASSWAGGGEQYF. For the CDR3, the DNA is TGTGCCAGCAGCTGGGCGGGAGGGGGCGAGCAGTACTTC. This chain connects TRBV7-2 to TRBJ2-7; 9 positions agree with TRBD2. The CDR3 loop spans 13 amino acids. With 4 bases clipped from V and 6 bases from J, the junction kept 4 bases outside the gene matches. The germline CDR1 and CDR2 sequences are SGHTA and FQGNSA. Full variable domain (rest looked up from reference TRBV7-2 and TRBJ2-7): GAGVSQSPSNKVTEKGKDVELRCDPISGHTALYWYRQSLGQGLEFLIYFQGNSAPDKSGLPSDRFSAERTGGSVSTLTIQRTQQEDSAVYLCASSWAGGGEQYFGPGTRLTVT.

The chain joins TRBV6-1 to TRBJ1-6; the D is unclear. V dropped 6 bases and J dropped 0 bases, with 15 bases sitting between them. The CDR3 sequence is 17 residues long. The germline V gene encodes CDR1 MNHNS and CDR2 SASEGT. The CDR3 loop is CASSLILPSSYNSPLHF. The CDR3 DNA reads as TGTGCCAGCAGCTTGATACTCCCGAGCTCCTATAATTCACCCCTCCACTTT.

This clonotype was seen more than once but under ten times. V is TRBV6-5 and J is TRBJ2-3; D gene uncertain. Germline V lookup: CDR1 MNHEY, CDR2 SVGAGI. This CDR3 has 13 residues. V was cut by 5 bases and J by 4 bases, with 10 bases left in between. CDR3 in amino acids: CASSRRAADTQYF. The DNA for the CDR3 is TGTGCCAGCAGTCGCCGTGCGGCAGATACGCAGTATTTT.

The gene calls are TRBV7-8 and TRBJ2-7; 9 nucleotides match TRBD1. V lost 5 bases and J lost 7; bases outside the gene matches: 12. This CDR3 is 15 amino acids long. CDR1 is SGHVS, CDR2 FQNEAQ, per germline. CDR3 region: CASSRGQGPHNEQYF. The CDR3 DNA reads TGTGCCAGCAGCCGCGGACAGGGGCCCCACAATGAGCAGTACTTC.

V is TRBV5-8 and J is TRBJ1-2, with TRBD1 as a possible D gene (5 bases). Germline V CDR1 and CDR2: SGHTS, YDEGEE. This CDR3 spans 14 amino acids. The V and J ends lost 0 bases and 5 bases respectively, with 11 bases between them. CDR3 sequence reads: CASSLAGRGYGYTF. The CDR3 DNA reads as TGTGCCAGCAGCTTGGCAGGGAGAGGGTATGGCTACACCTTC.

This clonotype has more than one count but fewer than ten. V usage is TRBV5-4 and J usage is TRBJ2-7, with 14 bases that match TRBD2. V shed 6 bases, J shed 7 bases, and the junction held 6 bases outside the gene matches. This CDR3 comprises 14 residues. Germline assignment: CDR1 SGHNT and CDR2 YYREEE (reference sequence). CDR3 DNA sequence: TGTGCCAGCACCGGGACTAGCGGGAGTGGGGAGCAGTACTTC. Translating gives CASTGTSGSGEQYF.

The chain employs TRBV9 and TRBJ2-3; 9 bases fit TRBD2. The CDR3 sequence is 17 residues long. Losses at the gene ends were 4 bases for V and 0 bases for J; bases not matched to a gene: 9. Looked up from germline, CDR1 is SGDLS and CDR2 is YYNGEE. Here the CDR3 DNA reads TGTGCCAGCAGCCAGTACGTTAGCGGGAGCAGCACAGATACGCAGTATTTT. This gives the protein CASSQYVSGSSTDTQYF.